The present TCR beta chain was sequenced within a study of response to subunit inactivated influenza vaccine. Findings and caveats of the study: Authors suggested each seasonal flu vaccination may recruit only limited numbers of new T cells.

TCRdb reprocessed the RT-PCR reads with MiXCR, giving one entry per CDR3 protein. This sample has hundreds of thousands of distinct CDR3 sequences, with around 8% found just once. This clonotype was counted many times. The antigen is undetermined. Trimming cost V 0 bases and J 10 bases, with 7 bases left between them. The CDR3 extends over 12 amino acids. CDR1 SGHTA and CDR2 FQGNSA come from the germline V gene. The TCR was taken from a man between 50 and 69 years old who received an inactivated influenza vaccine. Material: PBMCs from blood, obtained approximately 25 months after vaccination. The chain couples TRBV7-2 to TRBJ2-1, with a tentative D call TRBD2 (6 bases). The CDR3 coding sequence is TGTGCCAGCAGCTTAGCAGCGGGCGAGCAGTTCTTC. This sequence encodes CASSLAAGEQFF.